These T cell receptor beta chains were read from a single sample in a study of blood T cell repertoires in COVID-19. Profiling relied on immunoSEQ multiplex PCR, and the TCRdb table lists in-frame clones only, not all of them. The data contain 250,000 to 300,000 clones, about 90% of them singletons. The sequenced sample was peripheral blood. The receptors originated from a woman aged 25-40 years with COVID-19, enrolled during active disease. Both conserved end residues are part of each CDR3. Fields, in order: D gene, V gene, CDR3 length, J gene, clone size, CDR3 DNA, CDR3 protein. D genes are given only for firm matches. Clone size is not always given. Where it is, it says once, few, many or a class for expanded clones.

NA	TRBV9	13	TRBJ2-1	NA	TGTGCCAGCAGCGTAGCGACTTGGGATGAGCAGTTCTTC	CASSVATWDEQFF
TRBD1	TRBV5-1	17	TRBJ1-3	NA	TGCGCCAGCAGCGGGGGGACAGGAGGTTTAATCGGAAACACCATATATTTT	CASSGGTGGLIGNTIYF
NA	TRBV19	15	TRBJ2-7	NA	TGTGCCAGTAGTTGGTCAGGAGGCGGTTCCTACGAGCAGTACTTC	CASSWSGGGSYEQYF
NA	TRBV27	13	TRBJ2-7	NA	TGTGCCAGCAGTTCGCCTAGCTCCTACGAGCAGTACTTC	CASSSPSSYEQYF
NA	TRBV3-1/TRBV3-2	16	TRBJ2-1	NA	TGTGCCAGCAGCCAAGCGACTAGACTACAATACAATGAGCAGTTCTTC	CASSQATRLQYNEQFF
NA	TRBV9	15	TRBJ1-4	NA	TGTGCCAGCAGCGTAGGGATGCCCGAGGGTGAAAAACTGTTTTTT	CASSVGMPEGEKLFF
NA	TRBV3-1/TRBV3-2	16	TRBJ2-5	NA	TGTGCCACGTCCCCGGGCAGGGCCTACCTAGAGGAGACCCAGTACTTC	CATSPGRAYLEETQYF
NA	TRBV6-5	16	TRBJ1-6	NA	TGTGCCAGCAGTTACGGCTTGGGGGCGGGTAATTCACCCCTCCACTTT	CASSYGLGAGNSPLHF
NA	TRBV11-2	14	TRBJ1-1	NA	TGTGCCGGCGCTCTGACAGCGATGAATTCTGAAGCTTTCTTT	CAGALTAMNSEAFF
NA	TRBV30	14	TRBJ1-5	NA	TGTGCCTGGAGTTTAATAGGAGGCAATCAGCCCCAGCATTTT	CAWSLIGGNQPQHF
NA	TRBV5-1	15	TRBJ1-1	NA	TGCGCCAGCAGCCTCGCTGCGGCTTGGAACACTGAAGCTTTCTTT	CASSLAAAWNTEAFF
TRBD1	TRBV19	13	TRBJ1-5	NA	TGTGCCAGTAGCGGGACAGGGCGAGGTTGGGGACATTTT	CASSGTGRGWGHF
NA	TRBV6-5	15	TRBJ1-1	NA	TGTGCCAGCAGTTACTCGGGGGGGGCGAACACTGAAGCTTTCTTT	CASSYSGGANTEAFF
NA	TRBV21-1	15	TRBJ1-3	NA	TGTACGGCGGTTTCCCCAGGGGTCTCTGGAAACACCATATATTTT	CTAVSPGVSGNTIYF
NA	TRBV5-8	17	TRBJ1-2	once	TGTGCCAGCAGCACCGCCGCTGGGGCAGAAACTAACTATGGCTACACCTTC	CASSTAAGAETNYGYTF
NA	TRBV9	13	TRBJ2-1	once	TGTGCCAGCAGCGTAGGGGCCCCGGAGGGGCAGTTCTTC	CASSVGAPEGQFF
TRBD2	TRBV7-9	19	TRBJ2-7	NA	TGTGCCAGCAGCTTCGTCCCTGGCACCAGCGGGGACCTCTACTACGAGCAGTACTTC	CASSFVPGTSGDLYYEQYF
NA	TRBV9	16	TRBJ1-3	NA	TGTGCCAGCAGCGTAGAACTTCCGTTCTCTGGAAACACCATATATTTT	CASSVELPFSGNTIYF
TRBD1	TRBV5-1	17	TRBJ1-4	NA	TGCGCCAGCAGCCCGGAGGGGACAGGGGGCGGTAATGAAAAACTGTTTTTT	CASSPEGTGGGNEKLFF
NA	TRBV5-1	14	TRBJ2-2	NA	TGCGCCAGCAGCCCCAATGTCCACACCGGGGAGCTGTTTTTT	CASSPNVHTGELFF
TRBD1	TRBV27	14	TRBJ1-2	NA	TGTGCCAGCAGTTCCCGACAGGGGGGCTATGGCTACACCTTC	CASSSRQGGYGYTF
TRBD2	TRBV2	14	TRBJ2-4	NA	TGTGCCAGCAGTGCTAGCGGGGTTAGAAACATTCAGTACTTC	CASSASGVRNIQYF
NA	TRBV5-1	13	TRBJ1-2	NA	TGCGCCAGCAGCACCGCAGGGGAAGGTGGCTACACCTTC	CASSTAGEGGYTF
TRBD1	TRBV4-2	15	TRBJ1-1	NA	TGTGCCAGCAGCCAAGGGGACAGGGTTGGCACTGAAGCTTTCTTT	CASSQGDRVGTEAFF
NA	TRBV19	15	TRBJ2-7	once	TGTGCCAGTAGCCCATCCGGACTATACGACTACGAGCAGTACTTC	CASSPSGLYDYEQYF
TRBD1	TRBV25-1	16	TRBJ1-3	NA	TGTGCCAGCAGTGAATCAGGCAGGGGGTCTGGAAACACCATATATTTT	CASSESGRGSGNTIYF
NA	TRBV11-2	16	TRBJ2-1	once	TGTGCCAGCGGTTCAGACAGTTACCTTTCCTACAATGAGCAGTTCTTC	CASGSDSYLSYNEQFF
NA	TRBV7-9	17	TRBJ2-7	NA	TGTGCCAGCAGCTTAGATTCTTATTCGGCCAGGGCTCCCGAGCAGTACTTC	CASSLDSYSARAPEQYF
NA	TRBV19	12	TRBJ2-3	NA	TGTGCCAGTAGTAAAGTCGGAGATACGCAGTATTTT	CASSKVGDTQYF
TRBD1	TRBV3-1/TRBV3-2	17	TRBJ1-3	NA	TGTGCCAGCAGCCCCCGGGGACAGGGGGCTCCGGGAAACACCATATATTTT	CASSPRGQGAPGNTIYF
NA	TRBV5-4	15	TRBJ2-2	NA	TGTGCCAGCAGCGCCTGGTTGGACGGGGCCGGGGAGCTGTTTTTT	CASSAWLDGAGELFF
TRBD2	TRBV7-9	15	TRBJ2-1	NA	TGTGCCAGCAGCAGACCCGGACTAGCTGGCAATGAGCAGTTCTTC	CASSRPGLAGNEQFF
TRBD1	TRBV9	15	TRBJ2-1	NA	TGTGCCAGCAGCGCCCGGACAGGGCGTACAAATGAGCAGTTCTTC	CASSARTGRTNEQFF
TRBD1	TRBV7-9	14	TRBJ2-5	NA	TGTGCCAGCAGCTTGGGGACAGCCCAAGAGACCCAGTACTTC	CASSLGTAQETQYF
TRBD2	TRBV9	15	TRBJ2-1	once	TGTGCCAGCAGCGTCCTAGCGGGGGGTAACAATGAGCAGTTCTTC	CASSVLAGGNNEQFF